The entry below gives a single T cell receptor (beta chain) sequence along with its context. V dropped 6 bases and J dropped 7; count of bases not matched to a gene: 6. Germline CDR1 is MNHEY and CDR2 is SVGAGI. This CDR3 is 14 amino acids long. The sample comes from a study of blood T cell repertoires in COVID-19. Sequencing used immunoSEQ multiplex PCR; TCRdb keeps in-frame clones, though not all of them. The sample consists of around 300,000 clones, 75% to 90% of them appearing once. The TCR originated in a woman aged 18-35 years who had recovered from COVID-19. The rearrangement uses TRBV6-5 and TRBJ1-6; TRBD1 aligns across 7 bases. What was sequenced was PBMCs or T cells enriched from blood (not recorded which). For the CDR3, the DNA is TGTGCCAGCAGACGGGACAGTCGGAATTCACCCCTCCACTTT. Translating it yields CASRRDSRNSPLHF.